This T cell receptor (beta chain) stems from a study of cytomegalovirus exposure and HLA in healthy donors. Looked up from germline, CDR1 is SEHNR and CDR2 is FQNEAQ (reference sequence). This CDR3 region has 14 residues. V was clipped by 2 bases and J by 0 bases, with 8 bases between them. Vbeta (60) and Jbeta (13) primers were used in the PCR. Sequencing used immunoSEQ multiplex PCR; TCRdb keeps in-frame clones, though not all of them. The sample holds about 160,000 clones, roughly 77% seen once. This TCR was sampled from a man aged 30 to 45 in good health and CMV-seropositive. V and J are TRBV7-9 and TRBJ2-7, with D possibly TRBD2 on 6 matching bases. The sample comprised PBMCs. The CDR3 region has the DNA TGTGCCAGCAGCTTACGGGACTCCTCCTACGAGCAGTACTTC. It yields the protein CASSLRDSSYEQYF.